This is a list of T cell receptor beta chains from one sample in a study of T-cell memory formation after mild COVID-19. TCRdb reprocessed the 5' RACE reads via MiXCR and lists one record per CDR3 protein. The sample carries 200,000 or so distinct CDR3 sequences, approximately 20% recorded once. Material for sequencing was PBMCs or a T cell subset sorted from them (not recorded which). These receptors came from an adult woman who had mild COVID-19 (a few samples of this study predate the infection). Cell type and time point are not known. CDR3s include the opening cysteine and the closing phenylalanine or tryptophan. The D gene is left open where the match is weak. Rows may omit the clone size; those that give it use once, few, many or a size class.

J: TRBJ2-1; D: TRBD2; V: TRBV3-1; size: .; CDR3: CASKGGGSGTYNEQFF; DNA: TGTGCCAGCAAAGGAGGGGGTAGCGGGACTTACAATGAGCAGTTCTTC
J: TRBJ2-4; D: .; V: TRBV11-2; size: many; CDR3: CASSSAGVQYF; DNA: TGTGCCAGCAGCTCAGCGGGCGTTCAGTACTTC
J: TRBJ2-3; D: .; V: TRBV7-2; size: many; CDR3: CASSSKQAGTDTQYF; DNA: TGTGCCAGCAGCTCCAAGCAGGCAGGCACAGATACGCAGTATTTT
J: TRBJ1-6; D: TRBD1; V: TRBV7-3; size: few; CDR3: CASSLTGKSYNSPLHF; DNA: TGTGCCAGCAGCTTGACAGGGAAGTCCTATAATTCACCCCTCCACTTT
J: TRBJ2-3; D: TRBD2; V: TRBV5-1; size: few; CDR3: CASSGAGGPDTQYF; DNA: TGCGCCAGCAGCGGAGCGGGGGGGCCGGATACGCAGTATTTT
J: TRBJ2-1; D: .; V: TRBV7-9; size: .; CDR3: CASSSGDRKFF; DNA: TGTGCCAGCAGCTCCGGAGACCGTAAGTTCTTC
J: TRBJ1-2; D: .; V: TRBV5-1; size: few; CDR3: CASSLESGGYGYTF; DNA: TGCGCCAGCAGCTTGGAGTCAGGCGGGTATGGCTACACCTTC
J: TRBJ2-1; D: TRBD1; V: TRBV5-4; size: few; CDR3: CASSFRGEQFF; DNA: TGTGCCAGCAGCTTCAGGGGGGAGCAGTTCTTC
J: TRBJ1-6; D: TRBD1; V: TRBV12-3/TRBV12-4; size: .; CDR3: CASGQGDHSPLHF; DNA: TGTGCCAGCGGACAGGGGGATCACTCACCCCTCCACTTT
J: TRBJ2-5; D: TRBD1; V: TRBV5-1; size: many; CDR3: CASSQTPTGGQETQYF; DNA: TGCGCCAGCAGTCAAACGCCCACAGGGGGCCAGGAGACCCAGTACTTC
J: TRBJ2-5; D: TRBD2; V: TRBV7-2; size: .; CDR3: CASSFGSGSETQYF; DNA: TGTGCCAGCAGCTTCGGTAGCGGGAGTGAGACCCAGTACTTC
J: TRBJ2-7; D: TRBD1; V: TRBV10-3; size: .; CDR3: CATYGQGRGEQYF; DNA: TGTGCCACCTATGGACAGGGCCGGGGCGAGCAGTACTTC
J: TRBJ2-2; D: .; V: TRBV7-2; size: few; CDR3: CASDRRTHTGELFF; DNA: TGTGCCAGCGATCGCAGGACGCACACCGGGGAGCTGTTTTTT
J: TRBJ2-2; D: TRBD1; V: TRBV30; size: .; CDR3: CAWTPQGAGAGELFF; DNA: TGTGCCTGGACCCCACAGGGGGCAGGGGCCGGGGAGCTGTTTTTT
J: TRBJ1-5; D: TRBD1; V: TRBV20-1; size: few; CDR3: CSAAPGQGRQPQHF; DNA: TGCAGTGCTGCACCGGGACAGGGGAGACAGCCCCAGCATTTT
J: TRBJ1-2; D: TRBD1; V: TRBV7-8; size: .; CDR3: CASSIRQGFGYGYTF; DNA: TGTGCCAGCAGCATCCGACAGGGCTTTGGCTATGGCTACACCTTC
J: TRBJ1-5; D: .; V: TRBV20-1; size: .; CDR3: CSASPTGSNQPQHF; DNA: TGCAGTGCTAGTCCCACAGGTAGCAATCAGCCCCAGCATTTT
J: TRBJ2-1; D: .; V: TRBV4-1; size: many; CDR3: CASSQSGVNNEQFF; DNA: TGCGCCAGCAGCCAATCAGGAGTAAACAATGAGCAGTTCTTC
J: TRBJ1-1; D: .; V: TRBV12-3/TRBV12-4; size: .; CDR3: CASTPPGSVNTEAFF; DNA: TGTGCCAGCACCCCTCCAGGGAGCGTCAACACTGAAGCTTTCTTT
J: TRBJ1-6; D: .; V: TRBV25-1; size: few; CDR3: CASRPPGRNNSPLHF; DNA: TGTGCCAGCCGACCCCCGGGACGGAATAATTCACCCCTCCACTTT
J: TRBJ2-1; D: .; V: TRBV12-3/TRBV12-4; size: .; CDR3: CASTLGNEQFF; DNA: TGTGCCAGCACCCTAGGGAATGAGCAGTTCTTC
J: TRBJ1-3; D: .; V: TRBV3-1; size: .; CDR3: CASSQYTGGGNTIYF; DNA: TGTGCCAGCAGCCAATATACGGGCGGTGGAAACACCATATATTTT
J: TRBJ1-1; D: .; V: TRBV20-1; size: .; CDR3: CSAIQRDTEAFF; DNA: TGCAGTGCTATACAGAGAGACACTGAAGCTTTCTTT
J: TRBJ2-7; D: .; V: TRBV3-1; size: few; CDR3: CASSQGQDYEQYF; DNA: TGTGCCAGCAGCCAAGGACAGGACTACGAGCAGTACTTC
J: TRBJ1-2; D: TRBD1; V: TRBV7-9; size: few; CDR3: CASSMDRGLRGYTF; DNA: TGTGCCAGCAGCATGGACAGGGGGTTGAGGGGCTACACCTTC
J: TRBJ1-1; D: TRBD1; V: TRBV6-2/TRBV6-3; size: once; CDR3: CASGPLGQFFLNTEAFF; DNA: TGTGCCAGCGGTCCACTGGGACAGTTTTTCTTGAACACTGAAGCTTTCTTT
J: TRBJ1-1; D: .; V: TRBV29-1; size: few; CDR3: CSVDFQNTEAFF; DNA: TGCAGCGTTGATTTTCAAAACACTGAAGCTTTCTTT
J: TRBJ2-3; D: .; V: TRBV7-9; size: .; CDR3: CASSRGRMDTQYF; DNA: TGTGCCAGCAGCCGCGGGCGGATGGATACGCAGTATTTT
J: TRBJ2-2; D: .; V: TRBV6-6; size: few; CDR3: CASSPASGADTGELFF; DNA: TGTGCCAGCAGCCCCGCGTCGGGGGCGGACACCGGGGAGCTGTTTTTT
J: TRBJ2-7; D: TRBD2; V: TRBV18; size: once; CDR3: CASSPQGSGGSYEQYF; DNA: TGTGCCAGCTCACCCCAAGGGTCGGGGGGTTCGTACGAGCAGTACTTC
J: TRBJ2-5; D: .; V: TRBV4-2; size: few; CDR3: CASSPTPGLVETQYF; DNA: TGTGCCAGCAGCCCCACCCCTGGGCTAGTGGAGACCCAGTACTTC
J: TRBJ1-1; D: .; V: TRBV20-1; size: .; CDR3: CSAGGDTEAFF; DNA: TGCAGTGCTGGGGGGGACACTGAAGCTTTCTTT
J: TRBJ1-1; D: .; V: TRBV9; size: .; CDR3: CASSRTYRVAEAFF; DNA: TGTGCCAGCAGCAGAACGTACAGGGTGGCTGAAGCTTTCTTT
J: TRBJ1-1; D: TRBD1; V: TRBV29-1; size: few; CDR3: CSARTGLTEAFF; DNA: TGCAGCGCCCGGACAGGGCTTACTGAAGCTTTCTTT
J: TRBJ1-2; D: .; V: TRBV10-2; size: .; CDR3: CASSESGGAGYGYTF; DNA: TGCGCCAGCAGTGAGTCGGGGGGCGCTGGCTATGGCTACACCTTC
J: TRBJ2-7; D: TRBD1; V: TRBV18; size: .; CDR3: CASSPGTGWHEQYF; DNA: TGTGCCAGCTCACCCGGGACAGGGTGGCACGAGCAGTACTTC
J: TRBJ2-2; D: .; V: TRBV12-3/TRBV12-4; size: .; CDR3: CASSAGSTGELFF; DNA: TGTGCCAGCAGTGCAGGGTCCACCGGGGAGCTGTTTTTT
J: TRBJ1-1; D: .; V: TRBV5-1; size: many; CDR3: CASSLLLGRAGTEAFF; DNA: TGCGCCAGCAGCCTACTACTGGGCAGGGCAGGTACTGAAGCTTTCTTT
J: TRBJ1-6; D: TRBD1; V: TRBV18; size: .; CDR3: CASSPTGAGSPLHF; DNA: TGTGCCAGCTCACCAACAGGGGCCGGGTCACCCCTCCACTTT
J: TRBJ1-5; D: .; V: TRBV5-5; size: few; CDR3: CASSSAGGYQPQHF; DNA: TGTGCCAGCAGCTCGGCCGGGGGGTATCAGCCCCAGCATTTT
J: TRBJ2-3; D: TRBD1; V: TRBV29-1; size: many; CDR3: CSVGQGAPDTQYF; DNA: TGCAGCGTTGGACAGGGGGCGCCAGATACGCAGTATTTT
J: TRBJ2-3; D: .; V: TRBV18; size: .; CDR3: CASSPLPGQYF; DNA: TGTGCCAGCTCACCTCTCCCGGGGCAGTATTTT
J: TRBJ2-3; D: TRBD2; V: TRBV3-1; size: few; CDR3: CASSPSPVAGGHTQYF; DNA: TGTGCCAGCAGCCCGTCCCCCGTAGCGGGGGGGCATACGCAGTATTTT
J: TRBJ2-1; D: TRBD1; V: TRBV5-4; size: .; CDR3: CASSQDRATYNEQFF; DNA: TGTGCCAGCAGCCAAGACAGGGCGACCTACAATGAGCAGTTCTTC
J: TRBJ2-7; D: .; V: TRBV12-3/TRBV12-4; size: few; CDR3: CASSWDYEQYF; DNA: TGTGCCAGCAGTTGGGATTACGAGCAGTACTTC
J: TRBJ1-1; D: TRBD1; V: TRBV6-2/TRBV6-3; size: few; CDR3: CASSRTGTGRTEAFF; DNA: TGTGCCAGCAGCCGCACCGGGACAGGGAGGACTGAAGCTTTCTTT
J: TRBJ1-4; D: .; V: TRBV12-3/TRBV12-4; size: many; CDR3: CASSLREKLFF; DNA: TGTGCCAGCAGTTTGCGTGAAAAACTGTTTTTT
J: TRBJ2-3; D: .; V: TRBV5-1; size: few; CDR3: CASSPARAGPTSTDTQYF; DNA: TGCGCCAGCAGCCCAGCGAGGGCAGGCCCTACTAGCACAGATACGCAGTATTTT
J: TRBJ1-1; D: .; V: TRBV5-1; size: .; CDR3: CASSLAQAPTLLNTEAFF; DNA: TGCGCCAGCAGCTTGGCACAGGCCCCAACCCTCTTGAACACTGAAGCTTTCTTT
J: TRBJ2-7; D: .; V: TRBV20-1; size: few; CDR3: CSARDLSRSYEQYF; DNA: TGCAGTGCTAGAGACCTAAGCAGGTCCTACGAGCAGTACTTC
J: TRBJ2-2; D: .; V: TRBV11-1; size: few; CDR3: CASSVTLLGGELFF; DNA: TGTGCCAGCAGCGTGACTCTCCTAGGCGGGGAGCTGTTTTTT
J: TRBJ2-1; D: .; V: TRBV6-1; size: .; CDR3: CASSKQGRGYNEQFF; DNA: TGTGCCAGCAGTAAACAGGGGAGGGGTTACAATGAGCAGTTCTTC
J: TRBJ2-1; D: TRBD2; V: TRBV5-1; size: many; CDR3: CASTWGGPNEQFF; DNA: TGCGCCAGCACCTGGGGAGGGCCAAATGAGCAGTTCTTC
J: TRBJ2-7; D: .; V: TRBV12-3/TRBV12-4; size: few; CDR3: CASSPRVGEQYF; DNA: TGTGCCAGCAGTCCCCGGGTTGGCGAGCAGTACTTC
J: TRBJ2-5; D: .; V: TRBV6-5; size: .; CDR3: CASSSSSSTQYF; DNA: TGTGCCAGCAGTTCCTCCTCTTCTACCCAGTACTTC